Only a few counts were recorded for the clone carrying this T cell receptor (beta chain). Its matching antigen is unknown. These data are taken from a study of cytomegalovirus exposure and HLA in healthy donors. General study findings and limits: It emerged from a later analysis that several of the most significant clusters appeared to be linked to common viral pathogens. Sequencing artifact likely explains a cluster of highly shared sequence variants. Earlier analysis yielded a pattern in which most TCR beta V segments were productive about 90% or about 30% of the time.

This CDR3 has 16 residues. V was clipped by 1 base and J by 6 bases, with 16 bases between them. CDR1 and CDR2 from the germline V gene are MGHRA and YSYEKL. 13 Jbeta primers and 60 Vbeta primers were used for the PCR. Method: immunoSEQ multiplex PCR; TCRdb's copy keeps in-frame clones and lacks some. This table holds tens of thousands of clones, around three quarters found once. Sequencing input: PBMCs. This sequence originates from a man under 40 in good health and CMV-seronegative. The chain has TRBV4-1 and TRBJ1-5, with D perhaps matching TRBD1 (5 bases). The CDR3 sequence: CASSQVNLVGGQPQHF. The CDR3 DNA reads TGCGCCAGCAGCCAAGTTAACCTCGTCGGGGGTCAGCCCCAGCATTTT.